A single sample is the source of the 30 T cell receptor beta chains below, sequenced in a study of blood T cell repertoires in COVID-19. Clones were read by immunoSEQ multiplex PCR, and TCRdb kept only the in-frame ones, dropping some. The repertoire consists of 200,000 or so clones, with 87% occurring once and the leading ten covering 10% to 14%. The sequenced sample consisted of PBMCs or T cells enriched from blood (not recorded which). Receptors originate from a man in his thirties or forties who had recovered from COVID-19.

J is TRBJ2-7 and V is TRBV1; the DNA was not used to check the table's D call, TRBD2. TRBV1 counts as a pseudogene. The CDR3 runs to 16 residues. CDR3 coding DNA: TGCACCAGCAGCCAAGAAAATTTGGGGAGTCTCTACGAGCAGTACTTC. Its translation is CTSSQENLGSLYEQYF.

V usage is TRBV29-1 and J usage is TRBJ1-2; 12 nucleotides line up with TRBD1. Germline trimming cut 5 bases from V and 3 bases from J; bases unmatched to any gene: 4. CDR3 length: 14 amino acids. CDR1 SQVTM and CDR2 ANQGSEA come from the germline V gene. CDR3 bases: TGCAGCGTTTTCGGGACAGGGGGCGACTATGGCTACACCTTC. Its translation: CSVFGTGGDYGYTF.

This clone was counted once. The rearrangement uses TRBV3-1 (or the pseudogene TRBV3-2) and TRBJ2-1, with a tentative D call TRBD2 (6 bases). CDR1 is LGHDT and CDR2 is YNNKEL in the germline V gene (reference sequence). Trimming took 0 bases from V and 9 from J, leaving 6 bases between them. The CDR3 loop spans 12 amino acids. The CDR3 here is CASSQEGGEQFF. The CDR3 DNA follows: TGTGCCAGCAGCCAAGAGGGGGGTGAGCAGTTCTTC.

This sequence joins TRBV10-3 and TRBJ1-2; 9 bases align to TRBD1. V was pared by 6 bases and J by 4 bases, with 9 bases of the junction left unmatched. Germline V gene sequence: CDR1 ENHRY, CDR2 SYGVKD. This CDR3 is 15 amino acids long. CDR3 in amino acids: CAISLEDRGSYGYTF. CDR3 DNA: TGTGCCATCAGCTTAGAGGACAGGGGATCCTATGGCTACACCTTC.

The V and J genes are TRBV9 and TRBJ2-3; D is uncertain. V lost 2 bases and J 2 bases, leaving 6 bases between the germline ends. The germline gives CDR1 SGDLS, CDR2 YYNGEE. The CDR3 contains 13 residues. Written as DNA, the CDR3 is TGTGCCAGCAGCGTCTATCCCACAGATACGCAGTATTTT. Protein sequence: CASSVYPTDTQYF.

As for this clone: Relative to the germline gene, one junction end is altered; a read error may explain this. This sequence joins TRBV25-1 and TRBJ2-5, with D perhaps TRBD2 (5 bases). This CDR3 is 12 amino acids long. Germline loops: CDR1 MGHDK, CDR2 SYGVNS. The CDR3 nucleotides are TGTGCCAGCAGTACTGTTAGAGGACTCGCCCACTTC. It yields the protein CASSTVRGLAHF.

In DNA form, the CDR3 reads TGTGCCAGCAGTTACCTCGGTGCTGAAGCTTTCTTT. Translating it yields CASSYLGAEAFF. V is TRBV6-5 and J is TRBJ1-1; D remains unclear. Germline V lookup: CDR1 MNHEY, CDR2 SVGAGI. The CDR3 length is 12 residues. V lost 2 bases and J 6 bases, leaving 7 bases between the germline ends.

This chain uses TRBV2 with TRBJ1-3; weak D call: TRBD1 (5 bases). The germline V gene encodes CDR1 SNHLY and CDR2 FYNNEI. There are 15 residues in the CDR3. CDR3 in amino acids: CATRVRGTSGNTIYF. The DNA of the CDR3 is TGTGCTACCAGGGTGCGGGGGACCTCTGGAAACACCATATATTTT. Combining the CDR3 with reference TRBV2 and TRBJ1-3 gives the whole variable domain EPEVTQTPSHQVTQMGQEVILRCVPISNHLYFYWYRQILGQKVEFLVSFYNNEISEKSEIFDDQFSVERPDGSNFTLKIRSTKLEDSAMYFCATRVRGTSGNTIYFGEGSWLTVV.

The chain links TRBV18 to TRBJ2-3; D not certain. CDR3 length: 14 amino acids. The V gene's germline CDR1 is KGHSH and CDR2 LQKENI. The ends were cut back, 6 bases at V and 4 bases at J, with 14 bases in the middle. This CDR3 is CASSPSVIPDTQYF. The CDR3 coding sequence is TGTGCCAGCTCCCCCTCGGTCATCCCAGATACGCAGTATTTT.

This sequence joins TRBV19 and TRBJ2-3, with a weak D call TRBD2 (6 bases). Trimming took 3 bases from V and 7 from J, leaving 17 bases between them. The CDR3 spans 15 residues. Germline CDR1 is LNHDA and CDR2 is SQIVND (reference sequence). The CDR3 region has the DNA TGTGCCAGTAGTATGGGGGGAAAGCCCCCCAATACGCAGTATTTT. Its protein is CASSMGGKPPNTQYF.

This clone showed up just a few times. In the same sample, other DNA sequences code for this CDR3. The V call is TRBV19, the J call TRBJ1-5; no firm D call. Germline V CDR1 and CDR2: LNHDA, SQIVND (reference sequence). V was pared by 3 bases and J by 1 base, with 10 bases between. CDR3 size: 15 residues. The CDR3 DNA is TGTGCCAGTAGTATCGGTCTAGCCAGCAATCAGCCCCAGCATTTT. It yields the protein CASSIGLASNQPQHF.

The gene calls are TRBV4-1 and TRBJ2-1; TRBD2 is a possible D gene (6 bases). V shed 4 bases and J shed 0 bases, with 25 bases lying between them. The CDR3 length is 20 residues. CDR1 and CDR2 from the germline V gene are MGHRA and YSYEKL. CDR3 loop: CASSLPHGGYFQSSYNEQFF. The CDR3 bases are TGCGCCAGCAGCCTCCCGCATGGGGGGTACTTCCAGAGCTCCTACAATGAGCAGTTCTTC.

The chain uses TRBV10-1 and TRBJ2-5; TRBD2 might be the D (6 bases). This CDR3 contains 15 residues. The V end lost 0 bases, the J end lost 3 bases, and 11 bases lay between the germline ends. Germline CDR1 WNHNN, CDR2 SYGVQD (reference sequence). CDR3 in DNA: TGCGCCAGCAGTGAGTCGCGGACTAAAGAAGAGACCCAGTACTTC. Encoded protein: CASSESRTKEETQYF.

This clone was picked up one time. The rearrangement uses TRBV4-3 and TRBJ1-2, with D hard to call. V was trimmed by 1 base and J by 4 bases, leaving 13 bases between them. This CDR3 has 15 amino acids. The germline gives CDR1 LGHNA, CDR2 YSLEER. This CDR3 reads CASSQGSVVGYGYTF. In nucleotides, the CDR3 is TGCGCCAGCAGCCAAGGATCGGTGGTCGGCTATGGCTACACCTTC.

The rearrangement uses TRBV30 and TRBJ2-3; 11 bases fit TRBD2. The CDR3 covers 14 residues. V was pared by 6 bases and J by 7 bases, with 9 bases of the junction left unmatched. Germline V gene lookup returns CDR1 GTSNPN and CDR2 SVGIG (reference sequence). This CDR3 reads CACRLAGHGNTQYF. CDR3 DNA sequence: TGTGCCTGTCGACTAGCGGGGCACGGGAATACGCAGTATTTT.

The rearrangement joins TRBV19 to TRBJ2-7, with a tentative D call TRBD2 (5 bases). Trimming removed 6 bases from V and 0 bases from J, with 15 bases in between. The CDR3 is 15 residues long. CDR1 and CDR2 (germline): LNHDA, SQIVND (reference sequence). CDR3 sequence (DNA): TGTGCCAGTAGCCCAGCAGCGGTTCTCTCCTACGAGCAGTACTTC. Translated: CASSPAAVLSYEQYF. Full variable domain (remainder filled in from reference TRBV19 and TRBJ2-7): DGGITQSPKYLFRKEGQNVTLSCEQNLNHDAMYWYRQDPGQGLRLIYYSQIVNDFQKGDIAEGYSVSREKKESFPLTVTSAQKNPTAFYLCASSPAAVLSYEQYFGPGTRLTVT.

The count of this clone is one. This rearrangement joins TRBV20-1 to TRBJ2-5; D not resolved. This CDR3 has 10 residues. Per the germline V gene, CDR1 is DFQATT and CDR2 is SNEGSKA (reference sequence). Trimming stripped 8 bases from V and 3 bases from J, with 7 bases between. The CDR3 protein is CSSTEETQYF. The DNA for the CDR3 is TGCAGTAGCACAGAAGAGACCCAGTACTTC.

CDR3 DNA sequence: TGTGCCAGCAGCGACTCGGGACAGTTCACAGATACGCAGTATTTT. Protein: CASSDSGQFTDTQYF. This chain joins TRBV2 and TRBJ2-3; 7 bases map to TRBD1. Trimming cost V 6 bases and J 2 bases; bases outside gene matches: 8. CDR1 and CDR2 (germline): SNHLY, FYNNEI. This CDR3 region has 15 residues.

The chain uses TRBV7-3 and TRBJ2-1; 9 bases align to TRBD2. CDR3 length: 16 residues. Germline-derived CDR1 and CDR2 are SGHTA and FQGTGA. Trimming removed 1 base from V and 1 base from J; junction bases left unmatched: 2. The CDR3 loop is CASSLRSGGSYNEQFF. The CDR3 DNA follows: TGTGCCAGCAGCTTAAGGAGCGGGGGGTCCTACAATGAGCAGTTCTTC.

In this sample, this clone turned up once. The gene calls are TRBV30 and TRBJ2-1, with 10 bases lining up with TRBD2. V lost 4 bases to trimming and J lost 7 bases; unmatched junction nucleotides: 16. CDR3 size: 17 residues. Germline V gene sequence: CDR1 GTSNPN, CDR2 SVGIG (reference sequence). The CDR3 loop is CAWNRLAGSLSGNEQFF. CDR3 DNA sequence: TGTGCCTGGAATAGACTAGCGGGTAGCTTATCGGGGAATGAGCAGTTCTTC.

This clone showed up just a few times. The genes are TRBV11-2 and TRBJ1-2, with 8 bases that match TRBD1. With 1 base clipped from V and 4 bases from J, the junction kept 5 bases outside the gene matches. Germline V gene data show CDR1 as SGHAT and CDR2 as FQNNGV. The CDR3 contains 15 residues. CDR3 nucleotides: TGTGCCAGCAGCTTAGTAGGGGACAGGCGCTATGGCTACACCTTC. Translating gives CASSLVGDRRYGYTF.

V is TRBV18 and J is TRBJ1-1; tentative D call: TRBD1 (6 bases). There are 17 residues in the CDR3. The germline V gene has CDR1 KGHSH and CDR2 LQKENI. V dropped 4 bases and J dropped 0 bases, with 18 bases sitting between them. The CDR3 region has the DNA TGTGCCAGCTCACGCCTTCGGACAGATCACATGAACACTGAAGCTTTCTTT. Amino acid sequence: CASSRLRTDHMNTEAFF. Based on the CDR3 plus reference TRBV18 and TRBJ1-1, the full variable domain is NAGVMQNPRHLVRRRGQEARLRCSPMKGHSHVYWYRQLPEEGLKFMVYLQKENIIDESGMPKERFSAEFPKEGPSILRIQQVVRGDSAAYFCASSRLRTDHMNTEAFFGQGTRLTVV.

The J gene is TRBJ1-2, the V gene TRBV10-1, with 10 bases fitting TRBD1. With 9 bases clipped from V and 4 bases from J, the junction kept 11 bases outside the gene matches. Germline-derived CDR1 and CDR2 are WNHNN and SYGVQD (reference sequence). CDR3 length: 15 amino acids. The CDR3 DNA is TGCGCCAGACGGGACAGGGGACATATAGGCTATGGCTACACCTTC. This encodes CARRDRGHIGYGYTF.

Notes on this clone: The DNA is omitted, as the CDR3 cannot be located on it reliably, and the CDR3 follows TCRdb's listing. The J gene is TRBJ1-3, the V gene TRBV6-5. The CDR3 has 15 amino acids, counting both end residues. Germline values: CDR1 MNHEY, CDR2 SVGAGI. This CDR3 is CASSSSDYSGNTIYF.

The rearrangement links TRBV3-1 (or the pseudogene TRBV3-2) to TRBJ1-3; 9 bases are a match to TRBD1. Trimming at V came to 4 bases and at J to 6 bases, leaving 4 bases not matched to a gene. The length of the CDR3 is 14 residues. Germline V gene sequence: CDR1 LGHDT, CDR2 YNNKEL (reference sequence). Here the CDR3 DNA reads TGTGCCAGCAGCCCGACAGGGGGGGTAAACACCATATATTTT. It translates to CASSPTGGVNTIYF.

This clone was seen more than once but under ten times. The V and J genes are TRBV11-2 and TRBJ2-7; 7 bases are a match to TRBD2. The ends lost 5 bases at V and 9 bases at J; junction bases unmatched: 25. CDR1 is SGHAT, CDR2 FQNNGV, per germline. This CDR3 is built from 18 residues. The CDR3 here is CASSPLTRRAGVPLGQYF. The CDR3 coding sequence is TGTGCCAGCAGCCCTTTGACAAGGAGGGCGGGAGTCCCCCTCGGGCAGTACTTC.

This chain connects TRBV7-9 to TRBJ1-6; tentatively, D is TRBD1 (6 bases). V lost 4 bases to trimming and J lost 10 bases, with 14 bases between them. The germline CDR1 and CDR2 sequences are SEHNR and FQNEAQ (reference sequence). The CDR3 has 14 residues. CDR3 in amino acids: CASSSSSGESPLHF. The CDR3 nucleotides read TGTGCCAGCAGCTCGTCGTCAGGGGAATCACCCCTCCACTTT.

The chain recombines TRBV3-1 (or the pseudogene TRBV3-2) with TRBJ1-2; TRBD1 agrees at 9 bases. Losses at the gene ends were 4 bases for V and 4 bases for J; bases not matched to a gene: 7. The CDR3 spans 15 residues. Germline loops: CDR1 LGHDT, CDR2 YNNKEL (reference sequence). The chain's CDR3 is CASSLGDRGVYGYTF. The CDR3 coding sequence is TGTGCCAGCAGCCTTGGAGACAGGGGGGTCTATGGCTACACCTTC.

This chain connects TRBV27 to TRBJ1-1, with a weak D call TRBD1 (5 bases). This CDR3 comprises 12 residues. Trimming pared 2 bases from V and 8 bases from J, leaving 9 bases between. The germline V gene encodes CDR1 MNHEY and CDR2 SMNVEV (reference sequence). The CDR3 sequence is CASSLAGQEAFF. The CDR3 DNA follows: TGTGCCAGCAGTTTAGCAGGACAAGAAGCTTTCTTT.

The genes are TRBV5-1 and TRBJ2-7, with TRBD1 matching 8 bases. V trimming: 5 bases; J trimming: 2 bases; junction bases outside the gene matches: 3. The germline gives CDR1 SGHRS, CDR2 YFSETQ. This CDR3 has 13 residues. CDR3 region: CASRGQVTYEQYF. CDR3 sequence (DNA): TGCGCCAGCAGGGGACAGGTGACCTACGAGCAGTACTTC.